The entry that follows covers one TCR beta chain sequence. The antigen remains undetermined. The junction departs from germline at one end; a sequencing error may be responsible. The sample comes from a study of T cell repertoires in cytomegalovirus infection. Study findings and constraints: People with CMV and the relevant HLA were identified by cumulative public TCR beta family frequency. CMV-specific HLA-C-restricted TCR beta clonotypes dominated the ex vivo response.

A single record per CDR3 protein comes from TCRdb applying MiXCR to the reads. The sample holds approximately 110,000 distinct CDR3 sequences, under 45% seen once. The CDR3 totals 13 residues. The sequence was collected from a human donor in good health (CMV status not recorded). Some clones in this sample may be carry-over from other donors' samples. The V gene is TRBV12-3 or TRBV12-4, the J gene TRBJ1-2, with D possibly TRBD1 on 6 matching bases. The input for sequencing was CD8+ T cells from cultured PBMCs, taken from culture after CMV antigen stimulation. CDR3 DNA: TGTGCCAGTAGTTCAAGACAGGCGGCCGGCTACACCTTC. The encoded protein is CASSSRQAAGYTF.